A selection of T cell receptor beta chains follows, all from one sample in a study of cytomegalovirus exposure and HLA in healthy donors. This table comes from immunoSEQ multiplex PCR, and its TCRdb copy is limited to in-frame clones, with some not included. In the table there are 100,000 to 150,000 clones, 75% to 90% of which are singletons. Source material: PBMCs. The receptors come from a man younger than 35 in good health and CMV-seropositive. CDR3s leave out the opening cysteine and the closing phenylalanine or tryptophan.

v_gene	CDR3aa
TRBV7-9	ASSLGARTGAYEQY
TRBV29-1	SVPGLGETEAF
TRBV2	ASRVTGTDKLYEKLF
TRBV5-4	ASSSSGLSRVYTQY
TRBV29-1	SAEKGDTQY
TRBV5-1	ASSLDGESTEAF
TRBV5-1	ASSLEGGTYEQY
TRBV29-1	SVELVPGLEGQF
TRBV5-1	ASIGNFGGLETQY
TRBV5-6	ASSPGEQALYNSPLH
TRBV4-1	ASSRRPDDPVLNEQF
TRBV25-1	ASSRDLYNEQF
TRBV19	ASSMTGGEATQY
TRBV20-1	SARQDGEAF
TRBV28	ASSSDRGVNQPQH
TRBV4-1	ASSQVSTDSSYEQY
TRBV6-6	ASSYSGRGEAF
TRBV19	ASSPRWGGPETQY
TRBV9	ASSGPNLHLPYNEQF
TRBV19	ASSFGEGYGYT
TRBV7-2	ASSFPGGNYGYT
TRBV5-4	ASSLICRQNQPQH
TRBV4-1	ASSPSAGEQY
TRBV6-1	ASSEWTGVDNQPQH
TRBV7-8	ASRPGGQGGTGELF
TRBV9	ASSVVNGETQY
TRBV14	ASSLVGGSYNEQF
TRBV6-5	ASSYPGAGGHVEQF
TRBV18	ASSPPGQGANYGYT
TRBV18	ASSPPSPNAEAF
TRBV6-1	ASSERKERSEKLF
TRBV10-3	AISEGGGNQPQH
TRBV6-6	ASSLTGDSPLH
TRBV28	ASSVEGRVPNYGYT
TRBV28	ASSLLEGGNTIY
TRBV30	AWSVHSGDNQPQH
TRBV7-9	ASSDGSPTDTQY
TRBV7-9	ASSYNTGGAEV
TRBV21-1	ASFNREIYGYT
TRBV5-1	ASSLDTKYEQY
TRBV10-2	ASAAGGTGNTIY
TRBV18	ASSPSRDRGPNTEAF
TRBV6-5	ASTPRRSYEQY
TRBV27	ASSIIGGEQY
TRBV29-1	SVAGGRSTTDTQY
TRBV20-1	SASSGGLMF
TRBV28	AGSSPLRANYGYT
TRBV21-1	ASSNPGTGLWSYEQY
TRBV9	ASSAPSWGGPNYGYT